This T cell receptor beta chain was recovered during a study of T-cell memory formation after mild COVID-19. Study summary: TCR clusters were mostly confined to one donor each.

Sample barcodes and UMIs were carried by the TCR alpha and TCR beta cDNA libraries that 5'RACE generated with constant-segment primers. TCRdb independently ran MiXCR on the 5' RACE reads; one entry per CDR3 protein. The sample holds 470,000 or so distinct CDR3 sequences, roughly 18% seen once. Per the germline V gene, CDR1 is KGHSH and CDR2 is LQKENI. Trimming removed 6 bases from V and 5 bases from J; junction bases left unmatched: 13. The CDR3 is 17 residues long. Remarks on this clonotype: The antigen remains undetermined.

Whole-study results and caveats: Clones that contracted clustered mainly in CM and EM if CD4+ and in EMRA if CD8+. Confirmation was lacking for SARS-CoV-2 specificity of second-wave clones that peaked on day 37.

The sequence came from an adult woman who had mild COVID-19 (a few samples of this study predate the infection). Cell type and time point are not known. The sequenced sample consisted of PBMCs or a T cell subset sorted from them (not recorded which). The J gene is TRBJ2-7, the V gene TRBV18; 13 nucleotides line up with TRBD2. The CDR3 coding sequence is TGTGCCAGCTCTCGTCGACTAGCGGGGGGCCAAGGTCACGAGCAGTACTTC. The encoded protein is CASSRRLAGGQGHEQYF.